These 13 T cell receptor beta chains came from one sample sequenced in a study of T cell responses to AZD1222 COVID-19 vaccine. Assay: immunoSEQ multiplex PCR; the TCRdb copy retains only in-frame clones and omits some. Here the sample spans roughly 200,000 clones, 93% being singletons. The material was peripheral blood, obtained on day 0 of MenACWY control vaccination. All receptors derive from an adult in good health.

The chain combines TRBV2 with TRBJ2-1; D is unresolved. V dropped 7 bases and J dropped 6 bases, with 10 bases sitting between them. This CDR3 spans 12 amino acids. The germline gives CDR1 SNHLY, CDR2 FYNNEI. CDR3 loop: CASKASINEQFF. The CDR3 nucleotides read TGTGCCAGCAAGGCTAGTATCAATGAGCAGTTCTTC.

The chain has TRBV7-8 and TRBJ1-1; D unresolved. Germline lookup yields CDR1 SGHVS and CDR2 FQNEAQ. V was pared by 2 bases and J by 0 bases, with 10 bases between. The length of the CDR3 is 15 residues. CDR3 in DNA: TGTGCCAGCAGCTTAATTCTCACCGTGAACACTGAAGCTTTCTTT. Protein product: CASSLILTVNTEAFF.

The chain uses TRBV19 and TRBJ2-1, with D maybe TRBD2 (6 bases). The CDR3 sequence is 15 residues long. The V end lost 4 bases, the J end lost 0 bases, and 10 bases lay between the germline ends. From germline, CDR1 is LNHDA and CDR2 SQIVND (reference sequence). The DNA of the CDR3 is TGTGCCAGTAGTAGTCTCGGGGGCTCCTACAATGAGCAGTTCTTC. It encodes CASSSLGGSYNEQFF.

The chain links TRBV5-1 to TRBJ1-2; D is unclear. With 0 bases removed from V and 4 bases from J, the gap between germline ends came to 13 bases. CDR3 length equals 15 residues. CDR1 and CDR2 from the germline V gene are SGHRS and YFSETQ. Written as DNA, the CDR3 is TGCGCCAGCAGCTTGGACGGCCAATCCACCTATGGCTACACCTTC. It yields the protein CASSLDGQSTYGYTF.

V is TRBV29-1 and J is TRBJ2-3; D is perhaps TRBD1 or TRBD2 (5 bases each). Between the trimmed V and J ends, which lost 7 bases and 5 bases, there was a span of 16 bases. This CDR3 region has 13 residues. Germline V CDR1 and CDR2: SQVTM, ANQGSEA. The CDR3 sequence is CSEIRGSEDTQYF. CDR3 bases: TGCAGCGAGATTCGGGGCTCGGAAGATACGCAGTATTTT.

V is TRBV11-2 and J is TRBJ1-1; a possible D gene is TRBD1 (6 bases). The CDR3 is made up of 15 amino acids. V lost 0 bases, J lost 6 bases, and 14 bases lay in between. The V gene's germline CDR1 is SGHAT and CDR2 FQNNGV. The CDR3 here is CASSLEAGGEAEAFF. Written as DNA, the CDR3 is TGTGCCAGCAGCTTAGAGGCCGGGGGCGAGGCTGAAGCTTTCTTT. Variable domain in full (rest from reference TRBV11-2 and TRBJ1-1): EAGVAQSPRYKIIEKRQSVAFWCNPISGHATLYWYQQILGQGPKLLIQFQNNGVVDDSQLPKDRFSAERLKGVDSTLKIQPAKLEDSAVYLCASSLEAGGEAEAFFGQGTRLTVV.

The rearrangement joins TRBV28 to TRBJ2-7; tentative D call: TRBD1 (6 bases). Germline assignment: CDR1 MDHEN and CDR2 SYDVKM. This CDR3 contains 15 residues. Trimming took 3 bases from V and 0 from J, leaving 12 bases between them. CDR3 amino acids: CASSFPRGNSYEQYF. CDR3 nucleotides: TGTGCCAGCAGTTTCCCCAGGGGCAACTCCTACGAGCAGTACTTC. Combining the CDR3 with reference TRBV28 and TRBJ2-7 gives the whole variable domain DVKVTQSSRYLVKRTGEKVFLECVQDMDHENMFWYRQDPGLGLRLIYFSYDVKMKEKGDIPEGYSVSREKKERFSLILESASTNQTSMYLCASSFPRGNSYEQYFGPGTRLTVT.

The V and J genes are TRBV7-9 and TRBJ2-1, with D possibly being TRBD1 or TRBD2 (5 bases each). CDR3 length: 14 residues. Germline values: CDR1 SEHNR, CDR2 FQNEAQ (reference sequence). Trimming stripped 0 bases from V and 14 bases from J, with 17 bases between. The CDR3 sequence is CASSLARQGRGEFF. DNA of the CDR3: TGTGCCAGCAGCTTAGCGAGGCAGGGTAGGGGAGAGTTCTTC.

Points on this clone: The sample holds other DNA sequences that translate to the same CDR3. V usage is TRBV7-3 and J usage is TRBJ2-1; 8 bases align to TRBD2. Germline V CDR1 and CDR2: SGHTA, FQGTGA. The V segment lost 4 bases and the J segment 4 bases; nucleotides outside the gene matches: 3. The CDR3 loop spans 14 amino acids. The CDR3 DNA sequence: TGTGCCAGCAGCTCAGGACTAGCTTACAATGAGCAGTTCTTC. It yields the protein CASSSGLAYNEQFF.

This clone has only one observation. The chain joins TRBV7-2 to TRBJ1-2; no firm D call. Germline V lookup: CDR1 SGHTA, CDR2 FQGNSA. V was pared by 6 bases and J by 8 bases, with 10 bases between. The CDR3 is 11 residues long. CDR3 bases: TGTGCCAGCAGGGACCTCGGGGGCTACACCTTC. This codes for CASRDLGGYTF. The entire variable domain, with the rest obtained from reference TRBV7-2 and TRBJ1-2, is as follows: GAGVSQSPSNKVTEKGKDVELRCDPISGHTALYWYRQSLGQGLEFLIYFQGNSAPDKSGLPSDRFSAERTGGSVSTLTIQRTQQEDSAVYLCASRDLGGYTFGSGTRLTVV.

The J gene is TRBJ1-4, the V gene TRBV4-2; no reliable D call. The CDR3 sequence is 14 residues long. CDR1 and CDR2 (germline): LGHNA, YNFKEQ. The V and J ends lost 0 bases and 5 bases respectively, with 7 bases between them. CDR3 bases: TGTGCCAGCAGCCAAGATCATATGAATGAAAAACTGTTTTTT. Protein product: CASSQDHMNEKLFF.

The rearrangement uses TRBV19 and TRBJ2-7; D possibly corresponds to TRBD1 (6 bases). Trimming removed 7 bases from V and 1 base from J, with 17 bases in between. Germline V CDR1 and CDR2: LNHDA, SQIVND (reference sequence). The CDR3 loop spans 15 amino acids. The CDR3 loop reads CASTYTGTGSYEQYF. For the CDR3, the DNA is TGTGCCAGTACTTATACCGGAACAGGGTCCTACGAGCAGTACTTC.

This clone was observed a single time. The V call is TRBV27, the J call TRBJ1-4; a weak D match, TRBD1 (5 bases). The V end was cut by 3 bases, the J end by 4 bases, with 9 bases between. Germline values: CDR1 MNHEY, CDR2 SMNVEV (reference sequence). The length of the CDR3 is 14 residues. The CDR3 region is CASSFAGYNEKLFF. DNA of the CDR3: TGTGCCAGCAGTTTCGCAGGGTATAATGAAAAACTGTTTTTT.